Following are 18 T cell receptor beta chains from one sample sequenced in a study of cytomegalovirus exposure and HLA in healthy donors. A multiplex PCR was run with 60 Vbeta primers and 13 Jbeta primers. Sequenced by immunoSEQ multiplex PCR; TCRdb stores in-frame clones only, minus some. The repertoire holds about 92,000 clones, around 70% seen once, with 2.7% in the top ten. The material sequenced was PBMCs. Source of these receptors: a man in his fifties or sixties in good health and CMV-seronegative.

This chain links TRBV5-4 with TRBJ1-6; TRBD1 aligns across 8 bases. The CDR3 is 14 amino acids. CDR1 SGHNT and CDR2 YYREEE come from the germline V gene (reference sequence). The junction had 4 bases not matched to a gene; V was cut back by 4 bases and J by 7 bases. The CDR3 loop reads CASSRGQDNSPLHF. The CDR3 DNA is TGTGCCAGCAGCCGGGGACAGGACAATTCACCCCTCCACTTT.

This chain links TRBV10-3 with TRBJ2-5; D perhaps matches TRBD1 (6 bases). V shed 4 bases and J shed 0 bases, with 12 bases lying between them. The CDR3 runs 15 residues. CDR1 ENHRY and CDR2 SYGVKD come from the germline V gene. The CDR3 DNA is TGTGCCATCAGTGGGTCTAAGGGGGACCAAGAGACCCAGTACTTC. Amino acid sequence: CAISGSKGDQETQYF.

This chain joins TRBV29-1 and TRBJ2-7; TRBD1 matches 11 bases. With V trimmed by 6 bases and J by 3 bases, 4 bases remained unmatched. Germline V gene data show CDR1 as SQVTM and CDR2 as ANQGSEA. CDR3 length equals 13 residues. The CDR3 DNA sequence: TGCAGCGTGCGGACAGGGGGCCGCTACGAGCAGTACTTC. Its translation is CSVRTGGRYEQYF.

This clone turned up a few times. The J gene is TRBJ2-7, the V gene TRBV29-1, with D possibly being TRBD2 (6 bases). The germline V and J ends were trimmed by 5 bases and 7 bases, with 18 bases remaining between them. This CDR3 region has 13 residues. CDR1 SQVTM and CDR2 ANQGSEA come from the germline V gene. In DNA form, the CDR3 reads TGCAGCGTTTTGGTCCCGGGAGTAGGAGAGCAGTACGTC. Translating it yields CSVLVPGVGEQYV.

The chain recombines TRBV5-1 with TRBJ2-3; TRBD2 matches at 10 bases. CDR1 is SGHRS and CDR2 is YFSETQ in the germline V gene. The CDR3 is 17 amino acids. The V segment lost 4 bases and the J segment 2 bases; nucleotides outside the gene matches: 10. CDR3 bases: TGCGCCAGCAGCGAAGGACTAGCGGAGGCCATCACAGATACGCAGTATTTT. Translating gives CASSEGLAEAITDTQYF.

This chain connects TRBV15 to TRBJ1-2; D gene unclear. The V gene lost 4 bases and the J gene lost 4 bases, with 13 bases spanning the gap. CDR1 LNHNV and CDR2 YYDKDF come from the germline V gene (reference sequence). The CDR3 loop spans 14 amino acids. The CDR3 sequence is CATSIVESSYGYTF. The CDR3 nucleotides are TGTGCCACCAGCATTGTCGAATCTAGCTATGGCTACACCTTC.

The chain has TRBV2 and TRBJ2-7; 8 bases align to TRBD1. The CDR3 spans 20 residues. Germline CDR1 reads SNHLY; CDR2 reads FYNNEI. Trimming at V came to 4 bases and at J to 5 bases, leaving 25 bases not matched to a gene. CDR3 sequence: CASSVSTHRGASILAHEQYF. The CDR3 DNA follows: TGTGCCAGCAGTGTTTCCACACACAGGGGGGCGTCCATCTTGGCTCACGAGCAGTACTTC. Looking up the rest from reference TRBV2 and TRBJ2-7 gives the full variable domain: EPEVTQTPSHQVTQMGQEVILRCVPISNHLYFYWYRQILGQKVEFLVSFYNNEISEKSEIFDDQFSVERPDGSNFTLKIRSTKLEDSAMYFCASSVSTHRGASILAHEQYFGPGTRLTVT.

V and J are TRBV6-5 and TRBJ1-1; possibly TRBD1 for D (6 bases). This CDR3 contains 15 residues. Germline CDR1 is MNHEY and CDR2 is SVGAGI. Trimming took off 1 base at V and 4 bases at J, with 13 bases between the two ends. The CDR3 DNA reads TGTGCCAGCAGTTACTTTCCCCAGGGGAGCACTGAAGCTTTCTTT. It encodes CASSYFPQGSTEAFF.

In DNA, the CDR3 is TGTGCCAGCAGCTTAAACAGGGAGAACATTCAGTACTTC. It encodes CASSLNRENIQYF. The rearrangement joins TRBV11-3 to TRBJ2-4, with a tentative D call TRBD1 (6 bases). CDR3 length: 13 residues. The germline CDR1 and CDR2 sequences are SGHNT and YENEEA. Trimming cost V 2 bases and J 7 bases, with 9 bases left between them.

This clone has a handful of counts. The V and J genes are TRBV7-9 and TRBJ1-4; 7 nucleotides agree with TRBD1. The CDR3 covers 15 residues. From germline, CDR1 is SEHNR and CDR2 FQNEAQ (reference sequence). The trim removed 5 bases at V and 6 bases at J, leaving 9 bases unmatched. CDR3 in DNA: TGTGCCAGCAGCCCAAACAGGGGTGGAGATGAAAAACTGTTTTTT. Amino acids: CASSPNRGGDEKLFF.

The chain links TRBV4-2 to TRBJ2-1, with a tentative D call TRBD1 (5 bases). Trimming took off 1 base at V and 10 bases at J, with 8 bases between the two ends. In germline, CDR1 is LGHNA, CDR2 YNFKEQ. The CDR3 extends over 12 amino acids. CDR3 loop: CASSQVTGEQFF. The CDR3 nucleotides are TGTGCCAGCAGCCAAGTAACAGGAGAGCAGTTCTTC.

This chain joins TRBV4-3 and TRBJ2-7; TRBD2 aligns across 10 bases. The junction had 8 bases not matched to a gene; V was cut back by 1 base and J by 2 bases. Per the germline V gene, CDR1 is LGHNA and CDR2 is YSLEER. The CDR3 totals 17 residues. CDR3 in amino acids: CASSQVLASGGTYEQYF. CDR3 coding DNA: TGCGCCAGCAGCCAAGTACTAGCTAGCGGGGGTACCTACGAGCAGTACTTC.

The CDR3 nucleotides are TGTGCCAGCAGCTTGGTCCCAGCGGGGCACTCCCAAGAGACCCAGTACTTC. This gives the protein CASSLVPAGHSQETQYF. The chain is built from TRBV5-4 and TRBJ2-5, with TRBD2 matching 7 bases. The V segment lost 0 bases and the J segment 1 base; nucleotides outside the gene matches: 9. In germline, CDR1 is SGHNT, CDR2 YYREEE (reference sequence). There are 17 residues in the CDR3.

V and J are TRBV7-9 and TRBJ2-2; D might be TRBD2 (6 bases). The germline CDR1 and CDR2 sequences are SEHNR and FQNEAQ (reference sequence). Trimming took off 4 bases at V and 6 bases at J, with 12 bases between the two ends. This CDR3 is built from 14 residues. This CDR3 is CASSSAGGSGELFF. Here the CDR3 DNA reads TGTGCCAGCAGCTCAGCGGGCGGGTCCGGGGAGCTGTTTTTT.

This clone was observed a single time. This sequence joins TRBV29-1 and TRBJ1-4; D may be TRBD1 (5 bases). The CDR3 spans 12 residues. V was shortened by 6 bases and J by 8 bases, with 13 bases between the two germline ends. Germline assignment: CDR1 SQVTM and CDR2 ANQGSEA. CDR3 sequence reads: CSVGGSEEKLFF. CDR3 in DNA: TGCAGCGTGGGGGGTTCCGAGGAAAAACTGTTTTTT.

The gene calls are TRBV5-4 and TRBJ1-1, with 11 positions matching TRBD1. The CDR3 contains 17 residues. V trimming: 5 bases; J trimming: 5 bases; junction bases outside the gene matches: 14. Germline V gene sequence: CDR1 SGHNT, CDR2 YYREEE (reference sequence). Written as DNA, the CDR3 is TGTGCCAGCAGAATAGGGACAGGGGGGAAGATATATACTGAAGCTTTCTTT. Translating it yields CASRIGTGGKIYTEAFF.

This clone occurred a few times. The rearrangement links TRBV6-6 to TRBJ2-5, with TRBD2 matching 11 bases. The V segment lost 5 bases and the J segment 4 bases; nucleotides outside the gene matches: 6. CDR1 and CDR2 (germline): MNHNY, SVGAGI (reference sequence). The CDR3 has 15 amino acids. For the CDR3, the DNA is TGTGCCAGCAGTCAACTAGCGGGAGTGGCAGAGACCCAGTACTTC. It encodes CASSQLAGVAETQYF.

The chain employs TRBV28 and TRBJ2-2, with 7 bases aligning to TRBD1. This CDR3 region has 15 residues. Germline V gene data show CDR1 as MDHEN and CDR2 as SYDVKM. After removal of 5 bases from V and 5 bases from J, the junction contained 8 bases not matched to a gene. The CDR3 DNA reads TGTGCCAGCAGTCTACCGACAGGGTGGACCGGGGAGCTGTTTTTT. Its protein is CASSLPTGWTGELFF.